Sequencing of this TCR beta chain was carried out in a study of blood T cell repertoires in COVID-19. Assignment of participants to cohorts was predicated upon participant-reported clinical history. Recovery meant two consecutive negative NP/OP PCR tests, professional clearance, or resolved symptoms. This table comes from immunoSEQ multiplex PCR, and its TCRdb copy is limited to in-frame clones, with some not included. The sample has a few hundred thousand clones, more than 65% seen once. This receptor was obtained from a man over 45 who had recovered from COVID-19. Sample: PBMCs or T cells enriched from blood (not recorded which).

In nucleotides, the CDR3 is TGTGCCAGCAGCCAGAGGACAGGCGGAGGCTACACCTTC. This sequence encodes CASSQRTGGGYTF. The rearrangement links TRBV3-1 (or the pseudogene TRBV3-2) to TRBJ1-2, with 7 positions matching TRBD1. Germline V gene sequence: CDR1 LGHDT, CDR2 YNNKEL (reference sequence). This CDR3 comprises 13 residues. V gave up 3 bases and J gave up 8 bases; unmatched junction bases: 6.